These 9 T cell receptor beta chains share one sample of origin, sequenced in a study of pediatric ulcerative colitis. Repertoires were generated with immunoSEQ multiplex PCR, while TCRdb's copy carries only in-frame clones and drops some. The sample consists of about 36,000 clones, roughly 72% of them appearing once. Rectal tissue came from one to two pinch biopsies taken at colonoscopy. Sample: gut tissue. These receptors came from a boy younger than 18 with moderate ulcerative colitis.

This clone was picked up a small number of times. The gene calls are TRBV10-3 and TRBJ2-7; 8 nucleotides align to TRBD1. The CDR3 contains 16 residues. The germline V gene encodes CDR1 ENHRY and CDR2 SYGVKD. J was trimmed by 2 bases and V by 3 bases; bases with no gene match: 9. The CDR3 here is CAISDLDRDRTYEQYF. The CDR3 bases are TGTGCCATCAGTGATTTGGACAGGGACCGCACCTACGAGCAGTACTTC.

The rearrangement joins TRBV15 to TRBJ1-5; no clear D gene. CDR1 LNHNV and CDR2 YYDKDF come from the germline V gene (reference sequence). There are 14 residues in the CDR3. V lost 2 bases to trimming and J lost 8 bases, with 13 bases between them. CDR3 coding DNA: TGTGCCACCAGCAGAAAGGGAAGTTTCGAGCCCCAGCATTTT. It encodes CATSRKGSFEPQHF.

CDR3 sequence: CASGETQYF. Written as DNA, the CDR3 is TGTGCCAGCGGAGAGACCCAGTACTTC. This rearrangement joins TRBV7-9 to TRBJ2-5, with unresolved D. Germline assignment: CDR1 SEHNR and CDR2 FQNEAQ (reference sequence). V gave up 8 bases and J gave up 4 bases, with 2 bases separating them. The CDR3 is 9 amino acids.

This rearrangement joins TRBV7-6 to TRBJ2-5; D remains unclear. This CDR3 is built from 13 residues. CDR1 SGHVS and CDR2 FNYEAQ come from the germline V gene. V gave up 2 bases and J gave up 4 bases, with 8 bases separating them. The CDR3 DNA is TGTGCCAGCAGCTTACTATCGACAGAGACCCAGTACTTC. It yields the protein CASSLLSTETQYF.

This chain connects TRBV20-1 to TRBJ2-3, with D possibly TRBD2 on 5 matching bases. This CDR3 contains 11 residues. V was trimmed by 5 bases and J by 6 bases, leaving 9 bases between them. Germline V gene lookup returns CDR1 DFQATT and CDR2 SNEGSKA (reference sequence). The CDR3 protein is CSAGGWDTQYF. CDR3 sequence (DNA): TGCAGTGCTGGAGGCTGGGATACGCAGTATTTT.

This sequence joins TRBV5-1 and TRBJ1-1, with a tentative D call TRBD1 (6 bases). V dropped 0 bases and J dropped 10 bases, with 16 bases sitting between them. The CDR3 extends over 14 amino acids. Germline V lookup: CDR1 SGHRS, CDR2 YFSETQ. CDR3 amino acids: CASSLDGGMNLAFF. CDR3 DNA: TGCGCCAGCAGCTTGGATGGGGGCATGAACTTAGCTTTCTTT.

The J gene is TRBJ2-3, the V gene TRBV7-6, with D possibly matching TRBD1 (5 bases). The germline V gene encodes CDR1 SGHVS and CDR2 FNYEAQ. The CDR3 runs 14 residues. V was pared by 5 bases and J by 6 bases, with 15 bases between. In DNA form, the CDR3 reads TGTGCCAGCAGCCAGGGTCTTGGCCAGGATACGCAGTATTTT. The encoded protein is CASSQGLGQDTQYF.

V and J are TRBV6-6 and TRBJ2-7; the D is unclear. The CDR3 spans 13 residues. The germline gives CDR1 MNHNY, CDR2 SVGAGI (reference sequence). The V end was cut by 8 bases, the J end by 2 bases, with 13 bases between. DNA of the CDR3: TGTGCCAGCTCCATGGTATCCCCCTACGAGCAGTACTTC. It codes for CASSMVSPYEQYF.

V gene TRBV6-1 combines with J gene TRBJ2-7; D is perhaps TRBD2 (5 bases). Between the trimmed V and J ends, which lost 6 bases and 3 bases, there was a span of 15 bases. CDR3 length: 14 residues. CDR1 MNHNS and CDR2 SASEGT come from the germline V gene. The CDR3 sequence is CASRRAGRLYEQYF. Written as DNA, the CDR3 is TGTGCCAGCAGGAGGGCCGGACGGCTCTACGAGCAGTACTTC.